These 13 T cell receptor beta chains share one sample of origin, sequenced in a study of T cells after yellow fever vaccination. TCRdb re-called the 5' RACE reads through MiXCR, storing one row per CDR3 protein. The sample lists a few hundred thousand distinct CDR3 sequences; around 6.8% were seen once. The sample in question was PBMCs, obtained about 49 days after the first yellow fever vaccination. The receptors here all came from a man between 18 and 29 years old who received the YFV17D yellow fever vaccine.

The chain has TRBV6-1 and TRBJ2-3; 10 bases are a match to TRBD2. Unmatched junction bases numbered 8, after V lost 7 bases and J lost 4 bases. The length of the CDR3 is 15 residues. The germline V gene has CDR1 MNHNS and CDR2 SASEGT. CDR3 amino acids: CASTQRGGGADTQYF. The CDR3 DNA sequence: TGTGCCAGCACTCAGCGGGGGGGCGGCGCAGATACGCAGTATTTT.

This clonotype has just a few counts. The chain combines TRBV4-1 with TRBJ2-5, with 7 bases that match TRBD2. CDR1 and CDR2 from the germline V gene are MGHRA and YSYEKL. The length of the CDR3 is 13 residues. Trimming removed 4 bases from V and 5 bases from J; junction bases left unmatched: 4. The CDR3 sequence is CASSRGLVETQYF. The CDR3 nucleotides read TGCGCCAGCAGCCGAGGACTAGTGGAGACCCAGTACTTC.

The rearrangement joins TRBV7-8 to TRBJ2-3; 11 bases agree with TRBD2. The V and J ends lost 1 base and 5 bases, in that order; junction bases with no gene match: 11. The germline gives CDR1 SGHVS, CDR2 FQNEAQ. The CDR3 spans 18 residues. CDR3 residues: CASSLGGGSGGAGDTQYF. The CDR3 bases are TGTGCCAGCAGCTTAGGCGGGGGTAGCGGGGGGGCAGGAGATACGCAGTATTTT.

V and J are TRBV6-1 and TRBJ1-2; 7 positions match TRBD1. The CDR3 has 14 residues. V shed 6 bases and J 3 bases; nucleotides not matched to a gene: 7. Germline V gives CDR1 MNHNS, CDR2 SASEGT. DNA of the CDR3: TGTGCCAGCAGGTGGGGCAGGGGGTACTATGGCTACACCTTC. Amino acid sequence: CASRWGRGYYGYTF.

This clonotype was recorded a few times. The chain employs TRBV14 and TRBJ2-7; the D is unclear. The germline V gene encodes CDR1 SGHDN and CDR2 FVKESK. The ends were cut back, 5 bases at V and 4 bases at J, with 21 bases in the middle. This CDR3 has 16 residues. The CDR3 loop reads CASSATGGQLGYEQYF. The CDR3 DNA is TGTGCCAGCAGCGCGACCGGTGGGCAGTTAGGTTACGAGCAGTACTTC.

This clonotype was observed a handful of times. This chain's CDR3 is CASSQYLGAGGNYGYTF. CDR3 sequence (DNA): TGCGCCAGCAGCCAATACCTTGGGGCAGGGGGAAACTATGGCTACACCTTC. The rearrangement uses TRBV4-3 and TRBJ1-2; 7 bases match TRBD1. J gave up 2 bases and V 2 bases, and 11 bases lay outside the gene matches. Germline V gives CDR1 LGHNA, CDR2 YSLEER. CDR3 length: 17 residues.

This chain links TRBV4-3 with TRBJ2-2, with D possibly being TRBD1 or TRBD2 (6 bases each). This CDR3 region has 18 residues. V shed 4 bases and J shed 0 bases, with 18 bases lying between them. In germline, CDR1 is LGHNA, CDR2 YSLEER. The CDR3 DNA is TGCGCCAGCAGCCCAGTCCCTCTGGGGGGCCCGAACACCGGGGAGCTGTTTTTT. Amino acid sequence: CASSPVPLGGPNTGELFF.

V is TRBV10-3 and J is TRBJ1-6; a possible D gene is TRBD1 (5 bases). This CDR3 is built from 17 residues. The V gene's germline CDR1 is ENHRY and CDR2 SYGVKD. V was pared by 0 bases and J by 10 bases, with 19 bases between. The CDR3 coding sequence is TGTGCCATCAGTGAGTCGACGTTACGGCCGAAGGGGTCACCCCTCCACTTT. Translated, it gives CAISESTLRPKGSPLHF.

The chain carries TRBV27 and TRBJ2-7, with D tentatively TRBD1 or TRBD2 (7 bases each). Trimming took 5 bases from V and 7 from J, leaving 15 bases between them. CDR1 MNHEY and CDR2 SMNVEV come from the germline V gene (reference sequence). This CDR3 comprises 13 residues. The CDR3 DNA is TGTGCCAGCAGTCTTCTCAGGGGGGGGGAGCAGTACTTC. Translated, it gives CASSLLRGGEQYF.

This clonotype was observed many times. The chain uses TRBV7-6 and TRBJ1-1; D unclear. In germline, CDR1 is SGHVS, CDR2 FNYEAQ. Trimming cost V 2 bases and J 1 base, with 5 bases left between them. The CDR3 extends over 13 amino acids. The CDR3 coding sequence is TGTGCCAGCAGCTTAATGGGGAACACTGAAGCTTTCTTT. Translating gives CASSLMGNTEAFF.

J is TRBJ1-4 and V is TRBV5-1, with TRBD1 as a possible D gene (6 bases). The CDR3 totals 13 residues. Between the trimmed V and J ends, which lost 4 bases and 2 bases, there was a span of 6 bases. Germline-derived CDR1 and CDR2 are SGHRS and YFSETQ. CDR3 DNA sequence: TGCGCCAGCAGCCAGGGGACTAATGAAAAACTGTTTTTT. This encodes CASSQGTNEKLFF.

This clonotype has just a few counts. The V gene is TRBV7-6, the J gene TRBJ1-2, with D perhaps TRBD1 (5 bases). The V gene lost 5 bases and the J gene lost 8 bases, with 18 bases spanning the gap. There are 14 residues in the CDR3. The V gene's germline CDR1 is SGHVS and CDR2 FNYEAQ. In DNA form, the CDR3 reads TGTGCCAGCAGCCCCGTAGGGACCGCTATGGGCTACACCTTC. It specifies CASSPVGTAMGYTF.

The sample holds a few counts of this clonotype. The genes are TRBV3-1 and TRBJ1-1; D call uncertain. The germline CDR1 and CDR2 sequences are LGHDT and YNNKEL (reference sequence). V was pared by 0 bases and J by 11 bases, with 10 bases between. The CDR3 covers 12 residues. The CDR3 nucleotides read TGTGCCAGCAGCCAAGATCGGGAAACGGCTTTCTTT. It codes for CASSQDRETAFF.